This is a list of T cell receptor beta chains from one sample in a study of blood T cell repertoires in COVID-19. TCRdb's copy holds only in-frame clones and misses some; the assay was immunoSEQ multiplex PCR. The sample shows approximately 44,000 clones, 80% to 90% of them seen only once. Sequenced: peripheral blood. These receptors originate from a woman aged 40 to 50 with acute or convalescent COVID-19. CDR3s include the opening cysteine and the closing phenylalanine or tryptophan. A D gene is named only where the DNA matches it firmly. The size of a clone is reported for some rows only, either as once, few or many, or as a class for expanded clones.

j_call: TRBJ1-2
cdr3_length: 13
clone_size: -
d_call: TRBD1
v_call: TRBV5-4
cdr3_nt: TGTGCCAGCAGCTCGACAGGGGACTATGGCTACACCTTC
cdr3_aa: CASSSTGDYGYTF

j_call: TRBJ1-1
cdr3_length: 13
clone_size: -
d_call: -
v_call: TRBV6-5
cdr3_nt: TGTGCCAGCAGGTCCCCTATGAACACTGAAGCTTTCTTT
cdr3_aa: CASRSPMNTEAFF

j_call: TRBJ1-5
cdr3_length: 16
clone_size: -
d_call: TRBD1
v_call: TRBV10-3
cdr3_nt: TGTGCCATCAGTGAGTCGACGAGGGCAGGGGGTCAGCCCCAGCATTTT
cdr3_aa: CAISESTRAGGQPQHF

j_call: TRBJ2-7
cdr3_length: 14
clone_size: -
d_call: TRBD1
v_call: TRBV6-5
cdr3_nt: TGTGCCAGCAGTTACTCGGCCAGGGGGTACGAGCAGTACTTC
cdr3_aa: CASSYSARGYEQYF

j_call: TRBJ2-1
cdr3_length: 13
clone_size: -
d_call: -
v_call: TRBV28
cdr3_nt: TGTGCCAGCAGAGGATCGGAGAGGAATGAGCAGTTCTTC
cdr3_aa: CASRGSERNEQFF

j_call: TRBJ2-3
cdr3_length: 16
clone_size: -
d_call: TRBD2
v_call: TRBV7-3
cdr3_nt: TGTGCCAGCAGCTTAAGCAGCGGGGGGGCCCTAGATACGCAGTATTTT
cdr3_aa: CASSLSSGGALDTQYF

j_call: TRBJ2-7
cdr3_length: 15
clone_size: -
d_call: TRBD2
v_call: TRBV5-1
cdr3_nt: TGCGCCAGCAGCCCCTGGACTAGCGGAGGCTACGAGCAGTACTTC
cdr3_aa: CASSPWTSGGYEQYF

j_call: TRBJ1-5
cdr3_length: 18
clone_size: once
d_call: -
v_call: TRBV19
cdr3_nt: TGTGCCAGTAGTATATATTTTGGTGGCAGGGGAATGGATCAGCCCCAGCATTTT
cdr3_aa: CASSIYFGGRGMDQPQHF

j_call: TRBJ2-1
cdr3_length: 14
clone_size: -
d_call: TRBD2
v_call: TRBV7-2
cdr3_nt: TGTGCCAGCACCCCAGTCCCGGGACTAGTTGAGCAGTTCTTC
cdr3_aa: CASTPVPGLVEQFF

j_call: TRBJ1-1
cdr3_length: 14
clone_size: -
d_call: -
v_call: TRBV29-1
cdr3_nt: TGCAGCGTTGCATCGGCAGGGGTGAACACTGAAGCTTTCTTT
cdr3_aa: CSVASAGVNTEAFF

j_call: TRBJ1-2
cdr3_length: 14
clone_size: -
d_call: TRBD1
v_call: TRBV7-3
cdr3_nt: TGTGCCAGCAGCCAGACGGACAGGGCGGAGGGCTACACCTTC
cdr3_aa: CASSQTDRAEGYTF

j_call: TRBJ2-3
cdr3_length: 13
clone_size: -
d_call: TRBD1
v_call: TRBV12-3/TRBV12-4
cdr3_nt: TGTGCCAGCAGTCGGGACAGGGGAAATACGCAGTATTTT
cdr3_aa: CASSRDRGNTQYF

j_call: TRBJ2-1
cdr3_length: 17
clone_size: -
d_call: -
v_call: TRBV24-1
cdr3_nt: TGTGCCACCAGTGACCCCGATGGCGGGACCTCCTGGAATGAGCAGTTCTTC
cdr3_aa: CATSDPDGGTSWNEQFF

j_call: TRBJ2-2
cdr3_length: 17
clone_size: -
d_call: -
v_call: TRBV6-6
cdr3_nt: TGTGCCAGCAGTCGAGGGAGATGGACAGTTAACACCGGGGAGCTGTTTTTT
cdr3_aa: CASSRGRWTVNTGELFF

j_call: TRBJ2-7
cdr3_length: 17
clone_size: -
d_call: TRBD1
v_call: TRBV6-4
cdr3_nt: TGTGCCAGCAGTGACTCGATGGGGGGACAGGGATCCTACGAGCAGTACTTC
cdr3_aa: CASSDSMGGQGSYEQYF

j_call: TRBJ2-2
cdr3_length: 14
clone_size: -
d_call: TRBD1
v_call: TRBV18
cdr3_nt: TGTGCCAGCTCACGGACAGGGAATCCCGGGGAGCTGTTTTTT
cdr3_aa: CASSRTGNPGELFF

j_call: TRBJ1-2
cdr3_length: 12
clone_size: -
d_call: -
v_call: TRBV29-1
cdr3_nt: TGCAGCGTTGGTGGGGGGGCGGATGGCTACACCTTC
cdr3_aa: CSVGGGADGYTF

j_call: TRBJ2-7
cdr3_length: 14
clone_size: -
d_call: -
v_call: TRBV7-9
cdr3_nt: TGTGCCAGCAGCTGGGACAACCCCCCTTGGGAGCAGTACTTC
cdr3_aa: CASSWDNPPWEQYF

j_call: TRBJ2-7
cdr3_length: 12
clone_size: -
d_call: -
v_call: TRBV30
cdr3_nt: TGTGCCTGGTCCCGCTCCGGCTACGAGCAGTACTTC
cdr3_aa: CAWSRSGYEQYF

j_call: TRBJ1-5
cdr3_length: 16
clone_size: -
d_call: -
v_call: TRBV7-8
cdr3_nt: TGTGCCAGCAGCTTAGAGTTTCGGGTTAGCAATCAGCCCCAGCATTTT
cdr3_aa: CASSLEFRVSNQPQHF

j_call: TRBJ1-1
cdr3_length: 15
clone_size: -
d_call: -
v_call: TRBV19
cdr3_nt: TGTGCCAGTAGTACAGGGTTACAACGGAACACTGAAGCTTTCTTT
cdr3_aa: CASSTGLQRNTEAFF

j_call: TRBJ2-7
cdr3_length: 14
clone_size: -
d_call: TRBD2
v_call: TRBV5-6
cdr3_nt: TGTGCCAGCAGCTCGCGGGGGGACTCCTACGAGCAGTACTTC
cdr3_aa: CASSSRGDSYEQYF

j_call: TRBJ1-2
cdr3_length: 15
clone_size: -
d_call: TRBD1
v_call: TRBV28
cdr3_nt: TGTGCCAGCAGTACCTTTCACAGGGGGCAAAGTGGCTACACCTTC
cdr3_aa: CASSTFHRGQSGYTF

j_call: TRBJ2-1
cdr3_length: 15
clone_size: -
d_call: TRBD2
v_call: TRBV6-4
cdr3_nt: TGTGCCAGCAGTGAACTTGCGGGAGTAGTAAATGAGCAGTTCTTC
cdr3_aa: CASSELAGVVNEQFF

j_call: TRBJ2-4
cdr3_length: 16
clone_size: -
d_call: -
v_call: TRBV11-3
cdr3_nt: TGTGCCAGCAGCCCAGGAGGGGGCAGGGACAAAAACATTCAGTACTTC
cdr3_aa: CASSPGGGRDKNIQYF

j_call: TRBJ2-7
cdr3_length: 17
clone_size: -
d_call: -
v_call: TRBV28
cdr3_nt: TGTGCCAGCAGTTCAACCTCCCGGGGAGCCTTTACCTACGAGCAGTACTTC
cdr3_aa: CASSSTSRGAFTYEQYF

j_call: TRBJ1-1
cdr3_length: 16
clone_size: once
d_call: TRBD1
v_call: TRBV28
cdr3_nt: TGTGCCAGCAGTTTACGCGGTACAGGGGGGAACACTGAAGCTTTCTTT
cdr3_aa: CASSLRGTGGNTEAFF

j_call: TRBJ2-1
cdr3_length: 16
clone_size: -
d_call: TRBD2
v_call: TRBV27
cdr3_nt: TGTGCCAGCAGCCCGACTAGCCACTCTCTCTACAATGAGCAGTTCTTC
cdr3_aa: CASSPTSHSLYNEQFF

j_call: TRBJ1-2
cdr3_length: 11
clone_size: -
d_call: -
v_call: TRBV29-1
cdr3_nt: TGCAGCGTTAGACAGGAAGATGGCTACACCTTC
cdr3_aa: CSVRQEDGYTF

j_call: TRBJ1-1
cdr3_length: 14
clone_size: few
d_call: TRBD1
v_call: TRBV6-4
cdr3_nt: TGTGCCAGCAAACTGGACAGGGCCGACACTGAAGCTTTCTTT
cdr3_aa: CASKLDRADTEAFF

j_call: TRBJ1-1
cdr3_length: 15
clone_size: -
d_call: -
v_call: TRBV4-1
cdr3_nt: TGCGCCAGCAGCCAAGGAACGGTGGAGAATCCTGAAGCTTTCTTT
cdr3_aa: CASSQGTVENPEAFF